This T cell receptor beta chain was recovered during a study of cytomegalovirus exposure and HLA in healthy donors. This clone was picked up one time. Its antigen is not known. The study, taken as a whole, reports: Analyzed later, association rates of TCRs varied across HLA loci, with DRB1 most and HLA-C fewest. The study designated about 160 TCR beta chains cytomegalovirus-associated. Other equally common chains were less clonally expanded than HLA-associated TCR beta chains, a later analysis showed.

60 Vbeta and 13 Jbeta primers were used in PCR. Method: immunoSEQ multiplex PCR; TCRdb's copy keeps in-frame clones and lacks some. The top ten clones hold 5.4% of a sample with roughly 110,000 clones, over 65% of them seen once. With V trimmed by 4 bases and J by 1 base, 2 bases remained unmatched. This CDR3 region has 14 residues. Germline CDR1 SGHRS, CDR2 YFSETQ. This sequence originates from a woman aged 25 to 39 in good health and CMV-seropositive. The V and J genes are TRBV5-1 and TRBJ2-1; 7 positions match TRBD2. Sequencing input: PBMCs. The CDR3 is CASSPGGSYNEQFF. DNA of the CDR3: TGCGCCAGCAGCCCGGGGGGTTCCTACAATGAGCAGTTCTTC. Together with reference TRBV5-1 and TRBJ2-1, the CDR3 gives the full variable domain: KAGVTQTPRYLIKTRGQQVTLSCSPISGHRSVSWYQQTPGQGLQFLFEYFSETQRNKGNFPGRFSGRQFSNSRSEMNVSTLELGDSALYLCASSPGGSYNEQFFGPGTRLTVL.